The text below deals with one T cell receptor (beta chain). Its antigen is as yet unknown. The V gene end was trimmed by 6 bases and the J gene end by 8 bases; junction bases not matched to a gene: 7. The germline CDR1 and CDR2 sequences are MNHEY and SVGAGI. The CDR3 loop spans 14 amino acids. The sample belongs to a study of siplizumab effects on memory and regulatory T cells. The protocol was immunoSEQ multiplex PCR, while the TCRdb copy is restricted to in-frame clones and leaves out a portion. The sample holds around 97,000 clones; roughly 94% are singletons and the top ten take 1% to 1.5%. Overall study findings and caveats: Unstimulated naive T cells seemed to show more diversity than memory cells did, and they also seemed to be among the major contributors to the alloresponse. Versus roughly 27% in controls, the mappable alloreactive CD4+ clones averaged about 70% Treg-derived with siplizumab.

The sequence came from a human donor in good health. The sequenced material came from non-Treg CD4+ T cells sorted from blood. The genes are TRBV6-5 and TRBJ2-1; 10 bases agree with TRBD1. The CDR3 protein is CASRPGQGLDEQFF. The CDR3, as DNA: TGTGCCAGCAGACCGGGACAGGGGCTGGATGAGCAGTTCTTC.